This T cell receptor beta chain emerged from a study of T cell responses to AZD1222 COVID-19 vaccine. Study conclusions and caveats: The breadth and depth of Spike-specific TCRs increased once two AZD1222 doses had been given. There were mostly white British donors and more females than males, and clonal diversity was possibly underestimated. In all cases, repertoires were sampled only after the peak T cell response.

Profiling relied on immunoSEQ multiplex PCR, and the TCRdb table lists in-frame clones only, not all of them. The sample consists of 150,000 to 200,000 clones, 88% of them appearing once. The CDR3 loop spans 16 amino acids. Germline CDR1 and CDR2: SGHVS and FQNEAQ. The trim removed 5 bases at V and 1 base at J, leaving 8 bases unmatched. This clone was seen just once. The antigen is not known. The clonotype originates from an adult who received the AZD1222 COVID-19 vaccine. The sequences come from peripheral blood, collected 28 days after the second AZD1222 dose. The genes are TRBV7-8 and TRBJ2-7; TRBD1 matches at 10 bases. As DNA, the CDR3 is TGTGCCAGCAGCCCGAGGGGACAGGGGCTATCCTACGAGCAGTACTTC. Encoded protein: CASSPRGQGLSYEQYF.